This TCR beta chain came from a study of cytomegalovirus exposure and HLA in healthy donors. The CDR3 totals 13 residues. The V and J ends lost 5 bases and 2 bases respectively, with 11 bases between them. The V gene's germline CDR1 is SQVTM and CDR2 ANQGSEA. Points on this clone: Its antigen is as yet unknown.

Study conclusions and caveats: Cytomegalovirus-associated TCR beta chains were listed, numbering 164.

Repertoires were generated with immunoSEQ multiplex PCR, while TCRdb's copy carries only in-frame clones and drops some. The top ten hold about 1.2% of the sample, which has 150,000 to 200,000 clones, roughly three quarters seen once. V is TRBV29-1 and J is TRBJ2-3; TRBD1 is a possible D gene (5 bases). Sequencing was done on a sample of PBMCs. The receptor comes from a woman aged 25 to 39 in good health and CMV-seronegative. The CDR3 nucleotides read TGCAGCGTTATAGGGGATTACACAGATACGCAGTATTTT. Amino acid sequence: CSVIGDYTDTQYF.